This paragraph covers one TCR beta chain sequence. The V end was cut by 0 bases, the J end by 12 bases, with 20 bases between. The CDR3 is 15 amino acids. From germline, CDR1 is SGDLS and CDR2 YYNGEE. PCR was performed a second time for roughly 7 to 12 cycles using a sample-barcoded 5' primer and a J-beta primer mix. TCRdb analysed the 5' RACE reads with MiXCR anew, one entry per CDR3 protein. The sample shows about 1.6 million distinct CDR3 sequences, around 35% of them seen only once. This entry belongs to a study of blood T cells in healthy people across ages. The TCR was taken from a woman aged 25-40 years in good health. The chain links TRBV9 to TRBJ2-3, with D perhaps being TRBD1 or TRBD2 (5 bases each). The specimen sequenced was blood. The CDR3 is CASSVEWDLSQDQYF. The CDR3, as DNA: TGTGCCAGCAGCGTAGAGTGGGACCTGTCCCAAGACCAGTATTTT.